This record concerns one T cell receptor (beta chain) sequence. Its specificity is not known. This entry comes from a study of shared clonotypes between healthy human individuals. The wider study: CD4 naive cells filled three plates per donor, CD4 memory three, CD8 naive two and CD8 memory one.

The data were produced by immunoSEQ multiplex PCR, yet TCRdb's version contains in-frame clones alone and is incomplete. The repertoire holds about 1 million clones, with 70% to 80% as singletons. Trimming took 2 bases from V and 8 from J, leaving 16 bases between them. The CDR3 contains 14 residues. CDR1 is GTSNPN, CDR2 SVGIG, per germline (reference sequence). Study-wide results and limits: Some naive CD4 clonotypes, roughly 4.5%, turned up in common across several donors. Clonotypes not shared had lower generation probabilities than those common to all four donors.

Donors were Caucasian adults residing in Nashville, Tennessee, USA. Sequencing was done on a sample of memory CD4+ T cells sorted from blood. Regarding subset: CD45RA-negative fraction. This clonotype was sampled from a man between 18 and 35 years old in good health. The chain couples TRBV30 to TRBJ2-1; perhaps TRBD2 as D (7 bases). In nucleotides, the CDR3 is TGTGCCTGGAGTCATGTGGGGGCGGGGGATGAGCAGTTCTTC. It codes for CAWSHVGAGDEQFF.